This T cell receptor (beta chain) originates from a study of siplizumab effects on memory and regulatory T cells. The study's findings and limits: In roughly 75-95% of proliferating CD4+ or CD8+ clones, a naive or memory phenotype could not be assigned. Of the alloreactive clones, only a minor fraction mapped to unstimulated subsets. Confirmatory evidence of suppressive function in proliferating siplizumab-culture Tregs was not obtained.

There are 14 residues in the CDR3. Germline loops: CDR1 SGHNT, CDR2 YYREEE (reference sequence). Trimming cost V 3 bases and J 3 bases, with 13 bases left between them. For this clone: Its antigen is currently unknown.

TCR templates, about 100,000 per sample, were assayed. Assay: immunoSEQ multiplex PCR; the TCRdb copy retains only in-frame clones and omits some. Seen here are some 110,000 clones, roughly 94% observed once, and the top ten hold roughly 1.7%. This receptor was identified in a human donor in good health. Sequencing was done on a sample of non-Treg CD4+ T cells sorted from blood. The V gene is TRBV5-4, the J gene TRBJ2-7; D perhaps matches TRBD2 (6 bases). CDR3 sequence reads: CASSSVGLGYEQYF. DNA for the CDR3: TGTGCCAGCAGCTCCGTGGGACTGGGCTACGAGCAGTACTTC. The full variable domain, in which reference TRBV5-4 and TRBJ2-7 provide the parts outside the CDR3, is ETGVTQSPTHLIKTRGQQVTLRCSSQSGHNTVSWYQQALGQGPQFIFQYYREEENGRGNFPPRFSGLQFPNYSSELNVNALELDDSALYLCASSSVGLGYEQYFGPGTRLTVT.